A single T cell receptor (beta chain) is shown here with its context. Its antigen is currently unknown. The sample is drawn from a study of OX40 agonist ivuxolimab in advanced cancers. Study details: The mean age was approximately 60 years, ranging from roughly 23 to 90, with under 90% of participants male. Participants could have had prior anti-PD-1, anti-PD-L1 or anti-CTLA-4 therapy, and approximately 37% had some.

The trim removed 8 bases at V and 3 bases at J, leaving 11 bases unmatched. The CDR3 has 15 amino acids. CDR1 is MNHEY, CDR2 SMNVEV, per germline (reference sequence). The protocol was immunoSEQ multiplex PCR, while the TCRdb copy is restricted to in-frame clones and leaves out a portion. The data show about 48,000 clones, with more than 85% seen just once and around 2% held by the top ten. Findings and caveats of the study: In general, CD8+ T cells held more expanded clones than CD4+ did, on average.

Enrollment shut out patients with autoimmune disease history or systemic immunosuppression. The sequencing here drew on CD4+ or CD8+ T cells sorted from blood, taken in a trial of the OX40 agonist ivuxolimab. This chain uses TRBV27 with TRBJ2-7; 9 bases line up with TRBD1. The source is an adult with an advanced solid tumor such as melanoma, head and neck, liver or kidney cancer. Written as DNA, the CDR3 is TGTGCCAGCGGGACAGGGAGTCTAACGGGCTACGAGCAGTACTTC. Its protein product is CASGTGSLTGYEQYF.